These T cell receptor beta chains were read from a single sample in a study of graft-versus-host responses after intestinal transplantation. Antigens for these TCRs are unknown. Libraries were prepared by immunoSEQ multiplex PCR; TCRdb keeps only in-frame clonotypes and omits some of them. The table includes roughly 25,000 clones, roughly four fifths detected once. Sequencing was performed on unstimulated CD8+ T cells sorted from spleen or lymph node cells, taken before transplant. These receptors were taken from a human donor who was the organ donor for an intestinal transplant. The conserved cysteine and the conserved F or W are not part of the CDR3 here. Fields, in order: V gene, J gene, CDR3 protein.

TRBV5-1	TRBJ2-1	ASSLYGGRNEQF
TRBV19	TRBJ2-7	ASSSGTSRHDYEQY
TRBV27	TRBJ2-1	ASSFSRTGGRDEQF
TRBV5-4	TRBJ2-7	ASSLEQGEQY
TRBV5-5	TRBJ1-2	ASSLQSDRGYGYT
TRBV5-6	TRBJ1-6	ASSLGAGQVLLGPLH
TRBV5-6	TRBJ2-3	ASSLGTSGTYTQY
TRBV7-9	TRBJ2-7	ASSETSGRARYEQY
TRBV2	TRBJ2-3	ASSGGNTQY
TRBV29-1	TRBJ1-1	SVPISSGLKNTEAF
TRBV4-1	TRBJ1-1	ASSLGTGEDTEAF
TRBV7-9	TRBJ2-7	ASSLVIYEQY
TRBV6-6	TRBJ2-3	ASTELAGDLTDTQY
TRBV2	TRBJ2-3	ASSGSGRVRTDTQY
TRBV6-5	TRBJ1-1	ASSYGTFGATEAF
TRBV4-2	TRBJ1-2	ASSQEFRDGYT
TRBV6-4	TRBJ1-5	ASSDSTGGNQPQH
TRBV20-1	TRBJ2-5	SARPVETQY
TRBV6-5	TRBJ2-5	ASGLSLQETQY
TRBV5-4	TRBJ2-1	ASSLAPTSGSPPYNEQF
TRBV2	TRBJ2-5	ASSPTPGTSNPTQETQY
TRBV25-1	TRBJ1-1	ASSVGSRSEAF
TRBV4-1	TRBJ1-1	ASSQPLNTEAF
TRBV4-1	TRBJ1-2	ASSNGQGGNYGYT
TRBV29-1	TRBJ2-5	SVAGDQETQY
TRBV27	TRBJ2-7	ASSWDSDYEQY
TRBV28	TRBJ1-4	ASSRSGRNEKLF
TRBV6-5	TRBJ2-7	ASSYQRDRSYEQY
TRBV2	TRBJ1-5	ATQSANQPQH
TRBV15	TRBJ2-5	ATSLSRGQGTQY
TRBV7-2	TRBJ2-1	ASSLNTSGGPRNEQF
TRBV10-3	TRBJ2-3	AISESTSGGTDTQY
TRBV5-1	TRBJ2-4	ASRFSVNSAKNIQY
TRBV27	TRBJ2-1	ASRPFLSSYNEQF
TRBV7-6	TRBJ2-7	ASSPNRGGSSYEQY
TRBV19	TRBJ1-2	ASSIGLLGNYGYT
TRBV7-8	TRBJ2-7	ASSLFGTSYEQY
TRBV7-6	TRBJ2-1	ASSPARASGPYNEQF
TRBV4-1	TRBJ2-3	ASSQEHLPSDTQY
TRBV4-3	TRBJ2-7	ASSQQTVSYEQY
TRBV5-4	NA	ASSSTSGGKYEQY
TRBV27	TRBJ1-2	ASSLSRGLGYT
TRBV5-1	TRBJ2-3	ASSLDPTSTDTQY
TRBV10-1	TRBJ2-7	ASSDRDRAYEQY